These T cell receptor beta chains were read from a single sample in a study of blood T cells in healthy people across ages. TCRdb reprocessed the 5' RACE reads with MiXCR, giving one entry per CDR3 protein. The data contain about 800,000 distinct CDR3 sequences, approximately 25% of them singletons. These data also featured in a second study, about T cells of mothers and their children.

Sequencing was carried out using blood. The origin of the receptors is a boy between 10 and 17 years old in good health. Both conserved end residues are trimmed from each CDR3. Clone size is given for some rows only: seen once, a few or many times, or a class if the clone is expanded.

many	TRBJ2-5	TRBV4-3	ASSQDRSQETQY
few	NA	TRBV5-1	ASSGRLSPYNEQF
NA	TRBJ1-2	TRBV5-4	ASSSAGTVERGYT
NA	TRBJ1-1	TRBV20-1	SARRDSMNTEAF
many	TRBJ1-2	TRBV7-2	ASSLGPGGQGPYGYT
few	NA	TRBV7-9	ASSSPRGLTGHEQF
NA	TRBJ2-3	TRBV24-1	ATSDSRQGVYTDTQY
few	TRBJ1-3	TRBV29-1	SSRAGNTIY
NA	TRBJ2-7	TRBV20-1	SARDLLAISAEQY
NA	TRBJ1-2	TRBV6-1	ASNSIRQRSNYGYT
NA	TRBJ2-3	TRBV10-3	AISESSLSGADTQY
NA	TRBJ2-7	TRBV11-2	ASSPGLSKCEQY
few	NA	TRBV7-8	ASRGLDSYNEQF
NA	TRBJ1-5	TRBV16	ASSLTGTDNQPQH
few	NA	TRBV27	ASSLSIVHEQF
NA	TRBJ1-5	TRBV12-3/TRBV12-4	ASSHPGGGNQPQH
few	TRBJ2-3	TRBV20-1	SAPDRVGTDTQY
few	TRBJ2-1	TRBV11-2	ASSLGRVAGNHNEQF
NA	TRBJ2-7	TRBV7-2	ASSSGTSGRLSYEQY
NA	TRBJ1-5	TRBV20-1	SARDRRAGSVQPQH
NA	TRBJ2-7	TRBV20-1	SANPGDAYEQY
few	TRBJ1-1	TRBV29-1	SVSLGGVNTEAF
NA	TRBJ1-5	TRBV6-5	ASGISNQPQH
NA	NA	TRBV24-1	ATSGDRGSHEQY
NA	TRBJ2-2	TRBV28	ASTHKRGLGELF
few	TRBJ1-4	TRBV5-1	ASSQGTGGFPEKLF
many	TRBJ2-1	TRBV29-1	SVVGSSYNEQF
NA	TRBJ1-4	TRBV10-3	AIAPQDTAEKLF
NA	TRBJ1-4	TRBV6-6	ASSYSEAGKLF
NA	TRBJ2-7	TRBV9	ASSAVGGSYEQY
few	TRBJ2-5	TRBV7-2	ASSLVKGVSQETQY
few	TRBJ1-3	TRBV9	ASSVDSGNTIY
NA	TRBJ2-5	TRBV27	ASSFSGPRQVQY
NA	NA	TRBV20-1	SARGLAGGLSYEQY
NA	TRBJ2-2	TRBV5-1	ASRYGNTGELF
few	TRBJ2-1	TRBV20-1	SARDPRAYNEQF
NA	TRBJ2-2	TRBV20-1	SARNLGRNTGELF
few	TRBJ2-3	TRBV20-1	SAGPRGPEDTQY
NA	TRBJ2-1	TRBV5-1	ASSFDHTGPDNEQF
NA	NA	TRBV5-1	ASSPKPGQGEETQY
few	TRBJ2-7	TRBV11-2	ASSLVPTLSSYEQY
once	TRBJ2-7	TRBV20-1	SARTAGGWYEQY
NA	TRBJ2-7	TRBV5-6	ASSLWDRSYEQY
few	TRBJ2-2	TRBV19	AGSTQGVKAGELF
NA	TRBJ2-4	TRBV29-1	SVTDTNTNIQY
few	TRBJ2-1	TRBV20-1	SASGRADNEQF
NA	TRBJ1-3	TRBV10-3	AISRASPSSGNTIY